Each of the 6 T cell receptor beta chains below was sequenced from the same sample in a study of CD8+ T cells in alopecia areata. Treatment defined: oral pan-JAK inhibitor, 5-10 mg twice daily. Extraction and reverse transcription of RNA yielded cDNA as the sequencing template. Libraries were prepared by immunoSEQ multiplex PCR; TCRdb keeps only in-frame clonotypes and omits some of them. The profile shows some 150,000 clones, nearly 55% of them singletons. The sequencing used CD8+ T cells sorted from blood, collected at week 4, from a patient treated with tofacitinib. The receptors originated from a human donor with alopecia areata.

This sequence joins TRBV9 and TRBJ2-3; TRBD1 might be the D (5 bases). V was trimmed by 0 bases and J by 6 bases, leaving 14 bases between them. The germline CDR1 and CDR2 sequences are SGDLS and YYNGEE. The CDR3 is 15 residues long. CDR3 DNA sequence: TGTGCCAGCAGCGTAGCCGGTCGGGCAGGGGATACGCAGTATTTT. Amino acids: CASSVAGRAGDTQYF.

The gene calls are TRBV9 and TRBJ1-2; D not certain. CDR3 size: 16 residues. Germline V lookup: CDR1 SGDLS, CDR2 YYNGEE. The germline V and J ends were trimmed by 0 bases and 2 bases, with 14 bases remaining between them. CDR3 in DNA: TGTGCCAGCAGCGTAGAGGCGGCCAGGCCCAACTATGGCTACACCTTC. This translates into CASSVEAARPNYGYTF.

The chain combines TRBV2 with TRBJ1-1; TRBD1 is a possible D gene (5 bases). Germline CDR1 and CDR2: SNHLY and FYNNEI. V was cut by 10 bases and J by 0 bases, with 12 bases left in between. The CDR3 runs 13 residues. DNA of the CDR3: TGTGCCACCAGACAGCCCATGAACACTGAAGCTTTCTTT. Amino acids: CATRQPMNTEAFF.

The V call is TRBV13, the J call TRBJ1-5; D is unclear. The CDR3 covers 14 residues. In germline, CDR1 is PRHDT, CDR2 FYEKMQ (reference sequence). The germline V and J ends were trimmed by 5 bases and 9 bases, with 17 bases remaining between them. The CDR3 is CASSTRGGGRPQHF. As DNA, the CDR3 is TGTGCCAGCAGCACTCGGGGAGGTGGGCGGCCCCAGCATTTT.

The gene calls are TRBV9 and TRBJ1-5; D unresolved. The ends were cut back, 0 bases at V and 1 base at J, with 2 bases in the middle. There are 13 residues in the CDR3. Germline CDR1 is SGDLS and CDR2 is YYNGEE. The CDR3 spells CASSVGSNQPQHF. The CDR3, as DNA: TGTGCCAGCAGCGTAGGCAGCAATCAGCCCCAGCATTTT.

The genes are TRBV11-1 and TRBJ2-7; 9 nucleotides align to TRBD1. This CDR3 has 15 residues. Trimming took 3 bases from V and 0 from J; bases not matched to a gene: 3. From germline, CDR1 is SGHAT and CDR2 FQDESV (reference sequence). This chain's CDR3 is CASSFATGGSYEQYF. CDR3 DNA sequence: TGTGCCAGCAGCTTTGCGACAGGGGGCTCCTACGAGCAGTACTTC.